The rows below give T cell receptor beta chains drawn from one sample of a study of blood T cell repertoires in COVID-19. Here immunoSEQ multiplex PCR was the method, and the copy in TCRdb shows in-frame clones only, minus some. The sample consists of hundreds of thousands of clones, 86% of them appearing once. Sequencing input: peripheral blood. These receptors originate from a woman aged 50 to 60 with acute or convalescent COVID-19. Both conserved end residues are part of each CDR3. The D gene is left open where the match is weak. Clone size is not always given. Where it is, it says once, few, many or a class for expanded clones.

>TRBV30|.|.|TRBJ1-6
TGTGCCTGGAGTGTAGGGAGAGGAAATTCACCCCTCCACTTT
CAWSVGRGNSPLHF
>TRBV28|.|.|TRBJ2-3
TGTGCCAGCTCTGGGGAGCTCTACACAGATACGCAGTATTTT
CASSGELYTDTQYF
>TRBV5-1|.|TRBD1|TRBJ2-3
TGCGCCAGCAGCACCGGGACAGGGGGTACGGATACGCAGTATTTT
CASSTGTGGTDTQYF
>TRBV4-1|.|.|TRBJ2-7
TGCGCCAGCAGCCAAGAGGGGGGGACATCAAGCGGGCAGTACTTC
CASSQEGGTSSGQYF
>TRBV9|.|.|TRBJ2-1
TGTGCCAGCAGCGTAGCACTAGACGGCTACAATGAGCAGTTCTTC
CASSVALDGYNEQFF
>TRBV5-5|.|TRBD1|TRBJ1-2
TGTGCCACCACCGGGACAGGGGGCACATACAACTATGGCTACACCTTC
CATTGTGGTYNYGYTF
>TRBV25-1|once|TRBD1|TRBJ1-2
TGTGCCAGCAACCCGGGACAGGGCTATGGCTACACCTTC
CASNPGQGYGYTF
>TRBV7-9|.|TRBD1|TRBJ1-3
TGTGCCAGCAGCTTATCACAGGGGGCGAGAAACACCATATATTTT
CASSLSQGARNTIYF
>TRBV6-2/TRBV6-3|once|TRBD1|TRBJ1-1
TGTGCCAGCAGTTACTCCCGGGACAGGGGGGACACTGAAGCTTTCTTT
CASSYSRDRGDTEAFF
>TRBV6-6|.|.|TRBJ2-7
TGTGCCAGCAGTTACGGGCTCTCCTACGAGCAGTACTTC
CASSYGLSYEQYF
>TRBV7-9|.|.|TRBJ1-2
TGTGCCAGCAGCTTAGCCACAGGGGGCTACACCTTC
CASSLATGGYTF
>TRBV20-1|once|.|TRBJ1-2
TGCAGTGCCGGCCGACGGGATGGCTACACCTTC
CSAGRRDGYTF
>TRBV19|.|.|TRBJ1-5
TGTGCCAGTAGTGGCCTGGAGGGGTTTGATTGGCCCCAGCATTTT
CASSGLEGFDWPQHF
>TRBV11-2|.|.|TRBJ2-7
TGTGCCAGCAGCTTGGGGACAAGACGGGACTACGAGCAGTACTTC
CASSLGTRRDYEQYF
>TRBV24-1|.|TRBD1|TRBJ2-2
TGTGCCACCAGTGAATGGGACAGGGGGAACACCGGGGAGCTGTTTTTT
CATSEWDRGNTGELFF
>TRBV12-5|once|TRBD2|TRBJ2-7
TGTGCTAGTGGTTTGGTACCGGGACTAGCGGGAGACTACGAGCAGTACTTC
CASGLVPGLAGDYEQYF
>TRBV27|.|.|TRBJ2-7
TGTGCCAGCAGTTTAGCGAAGCGGTACGAGCAGTACTTC
CASSLAKRYEQYF